These 14 T cell receptor beta chains were all obtained from the same sample, sequenced in a study of cytomegalovirus exposure and HLA in healthy donors. Researchers ran the PCR with 60 Vbeta and 13 Jbeta primers. Clones were sequenced by immunoSEQ multiplex PCR, and TCRdb holds only the in-frame ones, with some missing. The sample has 150,000 to 200,000 clones; about 80% are singletons. Source material: PBMCs. Every receptor here comes from a female donor in good health and CMV-seronegative.

In its sample, this clone was seen a few times. The chain is built from TRBV5-4 and TRBJ2-3; D gene unclear. CDR3 length: 14 residues. The V gene lost 2 bases and the J gene lost 8 bases, with 15 bases spanning the gap. Looked up from germline, CDR1 is SGHNT and CDR2 is YYREEE (reference sequence). CDR3 sequence reads: CASSFGRSDATQYF. CDR3 nucleotide sequence: TGTGCCAGCAGCTTTGGCCGGAGCGACGCTACGCAGTATTTT.

The chain uses TRBV6-4 and TRBJ2-2; perhaps TRBD2 as D (6 bases). CDR3 size: 14 residues. CDR1 is MRHNA and CDR2 is SNTAGT in the germline V gene. V lost 6 bases to trimming and J lost 1 base, with 9 bases between them. CDR3 loop: CASRMGGNTGELFF. In DNA form, the CDR3 reads TGTGCCAGCAGGATGGGGGGGAACACCGGGGAGCTGTTTTTT.

The J gene is TRBJ2-7, the V gene TRBV19; D possibly corresponds to TRBD2 (6 bases). Trimming pared 3 bases from V and 3 bases from J, leaving 15 bases between. The CDR3 consists of 15 residues. Germline values: CDR1 LNHDA, CDR2 SQIVND (reference sequence). CDR3 bases: TGTGCCAGTAGTATTTATTTTGGGGGGATCTACGAGCAGTACTTC. This codes for CASSIYFGGIYEQYF.

The CDR3 loop reads CASSSGLAGAGETQYF. The CDR3, as DNA: TGTGCCAGCAGCTCGGGACTAGCGGGAGCGGGAGAGACCCAGTACTTC. This chain connects TRBV7-2 to TRBJ2-5, with TRBD2 identical over 14 bases. CDR3 length: 16 residues. The V segment lost 4 bases and the J segment 4 bases; nucleotides outside the gene matches: 5. CDR1 and CDR2 from the germline V gene are SGHTA and FQGNSA. The entire variable domain, with the rest obtained from reference TRBV7-2 and TRBJ2-5, is as follows: GAGVSQSPSNKVTEKGKDVELRCDPISGHTALYWYRQSLGQGLEFLIYFQGNSAPDKSGLPSDRFSAERTGGSVSTLTIQRTQQEDSAVYLCASSSGLAGAGETQYFGPGTRLLVL.

V is TRBV5-1 and J is TRBJ2-7, with D possibly TRBD2 on 5 matching bases. The CDR3 length is 16 residues. The germline V gene encodes CDR1 SGHRS and CDR2 YFSETQ. Trimming stripped 0 bases from V and 2 bases from J, with 15 bases between. This chain's CDR3 is CASSLVRDSETYEQYF. For the CDR3, the DNA is TGCGCCAGCAGCTTGGTACGGGATAGCGAAACCTACGAGCAGTACTTC.

About this clone itself: Compared with germline, one end of the junction differs, possibly owing to a read error. V gene TRBV29-1 combines with J gene TRBJ2-6; D may be TRBD1 (6 bases). CDR1 SQVTM and CDR2 ANQGSEA come from the germline V gene. CDR3 length equals 15 residues. The CDR3, as DNA: TGCAGCGTTGGCCGTACAGGGCTTGGGGCCAACGGCCTGACTTTC. Residues: CSVGRTGLGANGLTF.

The chain employs TRBV2 and TRBJ2-1, with TRBD2 identical over 7 bases. This CDR3 has 14 amino acids. Germline V gene data show CDR1 as SNHLY and CDR2 as FYNNEI. V shed 3 bases, J shed 1 base, and the junction held 0 bases outside the gene matches. The CDR3 bases are TGTGCCAGCAGTGAGGGAGGGTCCTACAATGAGCAGTTCTTC. The encoded protein is CASSEGGSYNEQFF.

This sequence joins TRBV18 and TRBJ1-5; D perhaps matches TRBD1 (6 bases). Trimming cost V 3 bases and J 2 bases, with 11 bases left between them. Germline V CDR1 and CDR2: KGHSH, LQKENI. This CDR3 is built from 15 residues. The CDR3 region is CASSPFRGGNQPQHF. As DNA, the CDR3 is TGTGCCAGCTCACCCTTCAGGGGCGGCAATCAGCCCCAGCATTTT.

This clone was observed at least ten times. Additional DNA sequences in this sample encode the identical CDR3. CDR3 sequence (DNA): TGTGCCAGCAGCTTAAGGCAGGGGAACTCCTACGAGCAGTACTTC. It translates to CASSLRQGNSYEQYF. The genes are TRBV13 and TRBJ2-7; a possible D gene is TRBD1 (6 bases). The V and J ends lost 2 bases and 0 bases respectively, with 11 bases between them. Germline V gene data show CDR1 as PRHDT and CDR2 as FYEKMQ (reference sequence). This CDR3 has 15 residues.

For this clone: Different DNA sequences within this sample yield the same CDR3. The chain recombines TRBV27 with TRBJ1-5, with 7 bases fitting TRBD1. Looked up from germline, CDR1 is MNHEY and CDR2 is SMNVEV (reference sequence). The CDR3 consists of 12 residues. The ends lost 6 bases at V and 7 bases at J; junction bases unmatched: 3. CDR3 in amino acids: CASSRGNQPQHF. The DNA for the CDR3 is TGTGCCAGCAGCAGGGGGAACCAGCCCCAGCATTTT.

This chain links TRBV2 with TRBJ1-2, with a tentative D call TRBD1 (6 bases). Germline V gene sequence: CDR1 SNHLY, CDR2 FYNNEI. The V and J ends lost 3 bases and 2 bases respectively, with 16 bases between them. The CDR3 spans 16 residues. DNA for the CDR3: TGTGCCAGCAGTGAGTCGCGGCAGGGGCTCAACTATGGCTACACCTTC. Residues: CASSESRQGLNYGYTF.

This clone was counted once. The rearrangement links TRBV9 to TRBJ1-1; TRBD1 might be the D (6 bases). The CDR3 is made up of 14 amino acids. Between the trimmed V and J ends, which lost 3 bases and 5 bases, there was a span of 14 bases. Germline CDR1 is SGDLS and CDR2 is YYNGEE. The CDR3 DNA follows: TGTGCCAGCAGCGCGGGGGCGGGAGGAACTGAAGCTTTCTTT. Its protein is CASSAGAGGTEAFF.

The rearrangement joins TRBV6-5 to TRBJ2-7, with D possibly TRBD2 on 5 matching bases. V was clipped by 0 bases and J by 3 bases, with 9 bases between them. The CDR3 is made up of 14 amino acids. Germline CDR1 is MNHEY and CDR2 is SVGAGI. In DNA form, the CDR3 reads TGTGCCAGCAGTTACTCCGGGGAGTACTACGAGCAGTACTTC. As protein: CASSYSGEYYEQYF.

The gene calls are TRBV7-3 and TRBJ2-1, with D perhaps matching TRBD1 (5 bases). CDR1 and CDR2 (germline): SGHTA, FQGTGA. This CDR3 is 14 amino acids long. Trimming cost V 5 bases and J 2 bases, with 10 bases left between them. The CDR3 is CASSQQGTYNEQFF. The CDR3 DNA is TGTGCCAGCAGCCAGCAGGGTACCTACAATGAGCAGTTCTTC.